This T cell receptor (beta chain) appears in the sequencing data of a study of immune characterization of retroperitoneal liposarcoma (dated by TCRdb to about 2019). To prepare the library, PCR was applied. The data were produced on a NextSeq 500. Clones were called with MiXCR by TCRdb after fastp trimmed the public reads at Q25, and only in-frame beta chains were retained. When rows share a CDR3 protein, they turn into one entry using the most common DNA and genes. The sample includes 9,900 or so distinct CDR3 sequences, with less than 35% observed a single time. The leading ten clones occupy 8.2% of the sample. The CDR3 has 19 amino acids, counting the end cysteine and phenylalanine. Only the CDR3 region is kept as DNA, spanning 57 bases read in frame from base 1. Looking up the germline V gene yields CDR1 MNHNS and CDR2 SASEGT. V and J are trimmed by 2 bases and 6 bases, and the gene matches miss 18 bases of the junction.

This clonotype was observed many times. Its target antigen remains unknown. Base qualities are not recorded, but no much larger clone differs from it by a single base. The sequence links TRBV6-1 to TRBJ2-3, with TRBD1 identical over 9 junction bases. The material sequenced was tumor tissue. The sequence was obtained from a male donor with retroperitoneal liposarcoma. The CDR3 reads as follows: CASSEYYSPGTGFADTQYF. The DNA sequence is TGTGCCAGCAGTGAATATTATTCCCCCGGGACAGGGTTTGCGGATACGCAGTATTTT.